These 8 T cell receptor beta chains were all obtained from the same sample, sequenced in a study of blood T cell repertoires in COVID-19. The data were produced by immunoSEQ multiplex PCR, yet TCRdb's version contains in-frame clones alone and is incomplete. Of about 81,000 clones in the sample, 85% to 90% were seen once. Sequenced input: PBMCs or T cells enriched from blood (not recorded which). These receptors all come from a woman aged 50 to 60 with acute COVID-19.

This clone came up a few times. The CDR3: CASGRVSYEQYF. The CDR3 DNA follows: TGTGCCTCCGGGCGGGTCTCCTACGAGCAGTACTTC. The V and J genes are TRBV30 and TRBJ2-7; possible D gene TRBD2, 5 bases. The V gene lost 7 bases and the J gene lost 0 bases, with 10 bases spanning the gap. The CDR3 consists of 12 residues. Per germline, CDR1 GTSNPN and CDR2 SVGIG (reference sequence). Full variable domain (remainder filled in from reference TRBV30 and TRBJ2-7): SQTIHQWPATLVQPVGSPLSLECTVEGTSNPNLYWYRQAAGRGLQLLFYSVGIGQISSEVPQNLSASRPQDRQFILSSKKLLLSDSGFYLCASGRVSYEQYFGPGTRLTVT.

The DNA for the CDR3 is TGTGCCAGCAGTTCAAACAGGGTTGGGCCCCAGCATTTT. Encoded protein: CASSSNRVGPQHF. The genes are TRBV14 and TRBJ1-5; a weak D match, TRBD1 (6 bases). The V end lost 6 bases, the J end lost 9 bases, and 15 bases lay between the germline ends. This CDR3 spans 13 amino acids. CDR1 and CDR2 from the germline V gene are SGHDN and FVKESK. The full variable domain, rest sourced from reference TRBV14 and TRBJ1-5, is EAGVTQFPSHSVIEKGQTVTLRCDPISGHDNLYWYRRVMGKEIKFLLHFVKESKQDESGMPNNRFLAERTGGTYSTLKVQPAELEDSGVYFCASSSNRVGPQHFGDGTRLSIL.

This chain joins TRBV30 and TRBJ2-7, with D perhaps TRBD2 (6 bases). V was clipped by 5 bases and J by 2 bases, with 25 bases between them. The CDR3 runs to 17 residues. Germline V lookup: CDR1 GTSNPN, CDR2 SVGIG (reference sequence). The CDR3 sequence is CAWARVPLFERAYEQYF. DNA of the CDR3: TGTGCCTGGGCCAGGGTGCCCCTATTTGAGCGGGCCTACGAGCAGTACTTC.

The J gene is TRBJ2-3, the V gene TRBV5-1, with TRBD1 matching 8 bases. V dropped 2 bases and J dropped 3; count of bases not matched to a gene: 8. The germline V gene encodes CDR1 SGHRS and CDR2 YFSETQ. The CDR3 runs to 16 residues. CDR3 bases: TGCGCCAGCAGCTTCCACAGGGGGAGAAGTACAGATACGCAGTATTTT. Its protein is CASSFHRGRSTDTQYF.

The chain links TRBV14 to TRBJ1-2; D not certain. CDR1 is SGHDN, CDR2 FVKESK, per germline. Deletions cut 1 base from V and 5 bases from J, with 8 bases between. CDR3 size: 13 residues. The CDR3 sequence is CASSQGGRYGYTF. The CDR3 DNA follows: TGTGCCAGCAGCCAAGGAGGGCGGTATGGCTACACCTTC.

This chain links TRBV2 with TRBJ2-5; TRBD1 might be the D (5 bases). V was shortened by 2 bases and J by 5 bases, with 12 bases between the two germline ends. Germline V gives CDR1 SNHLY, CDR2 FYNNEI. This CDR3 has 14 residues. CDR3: CASSEQGIAETQYF. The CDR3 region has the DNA TGTGCCAGCAGTGAACAGGGTATTGCGGAGACCCAGTACTTC.

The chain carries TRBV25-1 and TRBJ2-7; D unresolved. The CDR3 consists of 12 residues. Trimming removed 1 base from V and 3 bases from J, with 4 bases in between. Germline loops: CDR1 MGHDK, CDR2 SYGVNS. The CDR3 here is CASSEFIYEQYF. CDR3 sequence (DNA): TGTGCCAGCAGTGAATTCATCTACGAGCAGTACTTC.

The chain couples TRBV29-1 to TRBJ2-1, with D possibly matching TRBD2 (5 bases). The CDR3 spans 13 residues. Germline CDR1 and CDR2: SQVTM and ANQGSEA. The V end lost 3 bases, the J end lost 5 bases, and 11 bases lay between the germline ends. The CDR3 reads CSVESDYDNEQFF. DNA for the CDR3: TGCAGCGTTGAGAGTGACTACGACAATGAGCAGTTCTTC.